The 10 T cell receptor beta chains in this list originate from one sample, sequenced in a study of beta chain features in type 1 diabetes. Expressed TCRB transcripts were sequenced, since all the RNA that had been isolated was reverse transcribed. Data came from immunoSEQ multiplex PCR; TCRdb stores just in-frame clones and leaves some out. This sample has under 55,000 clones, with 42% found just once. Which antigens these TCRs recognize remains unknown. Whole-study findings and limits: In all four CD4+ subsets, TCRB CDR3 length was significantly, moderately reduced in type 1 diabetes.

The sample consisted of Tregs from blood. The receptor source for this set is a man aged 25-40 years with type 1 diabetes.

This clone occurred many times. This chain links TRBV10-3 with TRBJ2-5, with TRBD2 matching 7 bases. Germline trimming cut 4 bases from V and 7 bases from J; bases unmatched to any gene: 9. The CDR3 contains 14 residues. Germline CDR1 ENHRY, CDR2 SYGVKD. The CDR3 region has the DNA TGTGCCATCAGTGGCGCGGGAGATGAGGCGACCCAGTACTTC. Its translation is CAISGAGDEATQYF.

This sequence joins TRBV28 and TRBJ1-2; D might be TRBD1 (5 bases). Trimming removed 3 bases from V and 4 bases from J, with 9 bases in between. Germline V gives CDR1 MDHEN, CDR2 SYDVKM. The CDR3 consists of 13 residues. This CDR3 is CASSLQGSYGYTF. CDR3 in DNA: TGTGCCAGCAGTTTGCAGGGCAGCTATGGCTACACCTTC.

CDR3 in DNA: TGTGCCAGCAGTCCCACTTGGGCGGGGGCGTACGAGCAGTACTTC. Translation gives CASSPTWAGAYEQYF. The chain joins TRBV27 to TRBJ2-7; D perhaps matches TRBD2 (7 bases). V lost 5 bases, J lost 4 bases, and 18 bases lay in between. The CDR3 runs to 15 residues. In germline, CDR1 is MNHEY, CDR2 SMNVEV (reference sequence).

The chain's CDR3 is CASSPGLADLYEQYF. Written as DNA, the CDR3 is TGTGCCAGCAGTCCGGGACTAGCGGACCTCTACGAGCAGTACTTC. The chain has TRBV6-5 and TRBJ2-7; the match to TRBD2 covers 11 bases. This CDR3 comprises 15 residues. The V and J ends lost 5 bases and 3 bases, in that order; junction bases with no gene match: 6. Germline V lookup: CDR1 MNHEY, CDR2 SVGAGI.

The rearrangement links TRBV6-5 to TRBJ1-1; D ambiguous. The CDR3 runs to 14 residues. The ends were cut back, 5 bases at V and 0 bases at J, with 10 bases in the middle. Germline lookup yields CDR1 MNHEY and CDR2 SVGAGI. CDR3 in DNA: TGTGCCAGCAGTGAGCGGAGGGTGAACACTGAAGCTTTCTTT. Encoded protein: CASSERRVNTEAFF.

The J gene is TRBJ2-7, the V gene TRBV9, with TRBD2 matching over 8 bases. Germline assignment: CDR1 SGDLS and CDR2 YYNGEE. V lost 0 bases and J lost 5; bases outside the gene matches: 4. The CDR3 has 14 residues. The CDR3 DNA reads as TGTGCCAGCAGCGTAGAACAGCGGGAGCACGAGCAGTACTTC. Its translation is CASSVEQREHEQYF.

The CDR3 nucleotides read TGTGCCACCAGCCACTGGGGAGAAGGAGCGCACTATGGCTACACCTTC. Encoded protein: CATSHWGEGAHYGYTF. The chain joins TRBV15 to TRBJ1-2; D remains unclear. This CDR3 is built from 16 residues. V lost 5 bases, J lost 3 bases, and 19 bases lay in between. CDR1 LNHNV and CDR2 YYDKDF come from the germline V gene (reference sequence).

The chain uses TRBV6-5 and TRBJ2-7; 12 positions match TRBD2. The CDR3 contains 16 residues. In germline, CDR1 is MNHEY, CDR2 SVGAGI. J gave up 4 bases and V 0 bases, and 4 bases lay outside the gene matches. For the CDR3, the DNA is TGTGCCAGCAGTTACTCGACTAGCGGGAGTTCTTACGAGCAGTACTTC. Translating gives CASSYSTSGSSYEQYF.

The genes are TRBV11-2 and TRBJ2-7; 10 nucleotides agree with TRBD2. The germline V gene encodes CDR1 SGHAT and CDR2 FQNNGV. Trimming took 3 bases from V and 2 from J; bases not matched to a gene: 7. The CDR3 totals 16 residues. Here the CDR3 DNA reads TGTGCCAGCAGCTTTCTAGCGGGAGACCCTACCTACGAGCAGTACTTC. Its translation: CASSFLAGDPTYEQYF. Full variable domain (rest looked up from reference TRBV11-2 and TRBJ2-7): EAGVAQSPRYKIIEKRQSVAFWCNPISGHATLYWYQQILGQGPKLLIQFQNNGVVDDSQLPKDRFSAERLKGVDSTLKIQPAKLEDSAVYLCASSFLAGDPTYEQYFGPGTRLTVT.

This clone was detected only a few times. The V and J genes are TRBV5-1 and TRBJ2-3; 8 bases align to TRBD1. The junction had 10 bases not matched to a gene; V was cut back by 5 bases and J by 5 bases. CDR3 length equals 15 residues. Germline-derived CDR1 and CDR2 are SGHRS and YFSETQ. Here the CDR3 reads CASSRQGNGEDTQYF. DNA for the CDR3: TGCGCCAGCAGTCGACAGGGGAACGGGGAAGATACGCAGTATTTT.